Listed below are T cell receptor beta chains from one sample, sequenced in a study of cytomegalovirus exposure and HLA in healthy donors. Assay used: immunoSEQ multiplex PCR; TCRdb lists only in-frame clones, some missing. This sample has 250,000 to 400,000 clones, with roughly 88% found just once. Sequenced material: PBMCs. The source is a man under 40 in good health and CMV-seronegative. Both conserved end residues are part of each CDR3. A D gene is named only where the DNA matches it firmly. Clone size is shown for a subset of rows, as once, few, many or a class of expanded clone.

j_gene,v_gene,d_gene,abundance,CDR3aa,CDR3nt
TRBJ2-5,TRBV5-4,TRBD2,-,CASSPGGFTQETQYF,TGTGCCAGCAGCCCGGGAGGGTTCACCCAAGAGACCCAGTACTTC
TRBJ2-7,TRBV6-5,TRBD1,-,CASSQQTGEYF,TGTGCCAGCAGCCAACAGACAGGGGAATACTTC
TRBJ1-2,TRBV7-9,-,-,CASSWVRGANYGYTF,TGTGCCAGCAGCTGGGTTAGGGGCGCAAACTATGGCTACACCTTC
TRBJ2-7,TRBV5-6,TRBD2,-,CASSSGGGPYEQYF,TGTGCCAGCAGCTCGGGGGGGGGACCCTACGAGCAGTACTTC
TRBJ1-1,TRBV19,-,-,CASSTGQMNTEAFF,TGTGCCAGTAGTACCGGACAGATGAACACTGAAGCTTTCTTT
TRBJ1-1,TRBV7-9,-,-,CASAQERNTEAFF,TGTGCCAGCGCTCAGGAAAGGAACACTGAAGCTTTCTTT
TRBJ2-5,TRBV4-1,TRBD2,-,CASSQRVQRGRGETQYF,TGCGCCAGCAGCCAAAGGGTCCAGCGGGGGAGGGGAGAGACCCAGTACTTC
TRBJ1-3,TRBV5-1,-,-,CASSLGTNLSGNTIYF,TGCGCCAGCAGCTTGGGGACAAACCTCTCTGGAAACACCATATATTTT
TRBJ1-5,TRBV6-5,-,-,CASSYGQSNQPQHF,TGTGCCAGCAGTTACGGGCAGAGCAATCAGCCCCAGCATTTT
TRBJ2-7,TRBV7-8,-,-,CASSAGTPHEQYF,TGTGCCAGCAGCGCCGGGACTCCCCACGAGCAGTACTTC
TRBJ2-1,TRBV6-4,-,-,CASTQEGSSYNEQFF,TGTGCCAGCACCCAGGAGGGGAGCTCCTACAATGAGCAGTTCTTC
TRBJ2-7,TRBV6-6,TRBD1,-,CASSAALGQGANEQYF,TGTGCCAGCAGTGCCGCCCTTGGACAGGGGGCTAACGAGCAGTACTTC
TRBJ2-2,TRBV4-2,TRBD2,-,CASSQEEPGLAGAGELFF,TGTGCCAGCAGCCAAGAAGAACCGGGACTAGCGGGGGCCGGGGAGCTGTTTTTT
TRBJ1-5,TRBV6-5,-,-,CASRGGNQPQHF,TGTGCCAGCAGGGGAGGCAATCAGCCCCAGCATTTT
TRBJ2-5,TRBV6-1,TRBD1,-,CASSEGGRGLETQYF,TGTGCCAGCAGTGAAGGCGGCAGGGGGTTGGAGACCCAGTACTTC
TRBJ2-1,TRBV27,-,once,CASSLSRLLNNEQFF,TGTGCCAGCAGTTTATCGCGACTATTGAACAATGAGCAGTTCTTC
TRBJ2-3,TRBV5-1,-,-,CASSEGGHLTDTQYF,TGCGCCAGCTCCGAGGGGGGGCACTTGACAGATACGCAGTATTTT
TRBJ2-5,TRBV7-9,-,-,CASTQGSLETQYF,TGTGCCAGCACCCAAGGTAGCCTAGAGACCCAGTACTTC
TRBJ1-5,TRBV6-6,-,-,CASSYRGGAGQPQHF,TGTGCCAGCAGTTACCGGGGGGGGGCGGGCCAGCCCCAGCATTTT
TRBJ1-1,TRBV4-3,-,-,CASSQTGSGDTEAFF,TGCGCCAGCAGCCAAACAGGGTCTGGGGACACTGAAGCTTTCTTT
TRBJ2-1,TRBV30,TRBD1,-,CAWGGQLNNEQFF,TGTGCCTGGGGGGGACAGCTAAACAATGAGCAGTTCTTC
TRBJ2-1,TRBV7-6,TRBD2,-,CASSSHNGLVGYNEQFF,TGTGCCAGCAGCTCCCATAACGGACTAGTAGGCTACAATGAGCAGTTCTTC
TRBJ1-4,TRBV5-1,-,-,CASSLGGFDNEKLFF,TGCGCCAGCAGCTTGGGAGGGTTTGATAATGAAAAACTGTTTTTT
TRBJ2-7,TRBV6-1,-,-,CASSDYGSYEQYF,TGTGCCAGCAGTGATTACGGCTCCTACGAGCAGTACTTC
TRBJ1-1,TRBV6-5,TRBD1,once,CASSFTGGGTEAFF,TGTGCCAGCAGTTTTACAGGGGGCGGGACTGAAGCTTTCTTT
TRBJ1-5,TRBV19,-,-,CASMAGYNQPQHF,TGTGCCAGTATGGCGGGGTATAATCAGCCCCAGCATTTT
TRBJ2-7,TRBV10-3,-,-,CAISESTNRGYEQYF,TGTGCCATCAGTGAGTCGACGAATCGGGGCTACGAGCAGTACTTC
TRBJ1-3,TRBV10-1,TRBD1,-,CASRGDSSSGNTIYF,TGCGCCAGCAGGGGGGACAGTAGCTCTGGAAACACCATATATTTT
TRBJ1-5,TRBV6-1,TRBD1,-,CASSFDRGNQPQHF,TGTGCCAGCAGTTTCGACAGGGGCAATCAGCCCCAGCATTTT
TRBJ2-1,TRBV7-9,-,-,CASSLFGGSYNEQFF,TGTGCCAGCAGCTTATTCGGGGGTTCCTACAATGAGCAGTTCTTC
TRBJ1-6,TRBV9,-,-,CASSVVDSAYNSPLHF,TGTGCCAGCAGCGTAGTTGACAGCGCCTATAATTCACCCCTCCACTTT
TRBJ2-7,TRBV7-9,-,-,CASSLASGLQTTYEQYF,TGTGCCAGCAGCTTAGCGTCTGGGTTACAGACTACCTACGAGCAGTACTTC
TRBJ2-1,TRBV25-1,TRBD1,-,CASSVGGSYNEQFF,TGTGCCAGCAGTGTAGGGGGCAGTTACAATGAGCAGTTCTTC
TRBJ2-7,TRBV6-5,TRBD1,-,CASSAKGQSSYEQYF,TGTGCCAGCAGTGCAAAGGGACAGAGCTCCTACGAGCAGTACTTC
TRBJ1-5,TRBV27,-,-,CASSLRDNQPQHF,TGTGCCAGCAGTTTACGGGATAATCAGCCCCAGCATTTT
TRBJ2-1,TRBV6-6,TRBD2,-,CATRGGAHNEQFF,TGTGCCACGCGCGGGGGGGCCCACAATGAGCAGTTCTTC
TRBJ1-1,TRBV4-1,-,-,CASSQGTGPGGAFF,TGCGCCAGCAGCCAAGGTACCGGGCCGGGGGGGGCTTTCTTT
TRBJ1-3,TRBV7-2,-,-,CASSFRGASGNTIYF,TGTGCCAGCAGCTTCCGGGGAGCCTCTGGAAACACCATATATTTT
TRBJ1-3,TRBV25-1,-,-,CASSERYFTGNTIYF,TGTGCCAGCAGTGAAAGATACTTCACTGGAAACACCATATATTTT
TRBJ1-2,TRBV18,-,-,CASSPSEDYGYTF,TGTGCCAGCTCTCCCAGTGAGGACTATGGCTACACCTTC
TRBJ2-2,TRBV30,TRBD2,few,CAWRQRGDTGELFF,TGTGCCTGGAGGCAGCGGGGTGACACCGGGGAGCTGTTTTTT
TRBJ2-7,TRBV11-2,TRBD2,few,CASSRSLAGGAYEQYF,TGTGCCAGCAGCCGCTCTTTGGCGGGGGGGGCCTACGAGCAGTACTTC
TRBJ1-6,TRBV4-1,-,-,CASSQSDSRNSPLHF,TGCGCCAGCAGCCAATCTGACAGCCGGAATTCACCCCTCCACTTT
TRBJ2-1,TRBV10-2,TRBD2,-,CASRDTSGGAYNEQFF,TGCGCCAGCAGGGATACTAGCGGGGGGGCCTACAATGAGCAGTTCTTC
TRBJ2-2,TRBV27,TRBD1,-,CASSLGTGGNTGELFF,TGTGCCAGCAGTCTCGGGACAGGGGGGAACACCGGGGAGCTGTTTTTT
TRBJ1-2,TRBV27,-,few,CASSLAVTGDYGYTF,TGTGCCAGCAGTTTAGCGGTGACAGGCGACTATGGCTACACCTTC
TRBJ1-5,TRBV11-2,-,-,CASSLLPGDQPQHF,TGTGCCAGCAGCTTGCTTCCGGGGGATCAGCCCCAGCATTTT
TRBJ2-3,TRBV27,TRBD1,once,CASSPMGTGYTDTQYF,TGTGCCAGCAGTCCTATGGGGACAGGGTACACAGATACGCAGTATTTT
TRBJ2-4,TRBV2,TRBD2,-,CASSEALAGALAKNIQYF,TGTGCCAGCAGTGAAGCGCTAGCGGGGGCTCTAGCCAAAAACATTCAGTACTTC